The text below deals with one TCR beta chain. Its matching antigen is unknown. Per germline, CDR1 LNHDA and CDR2 SQIVND (reference sequence). CDR3 length: 16 residues. Trimming stripped 3 bases from V and 2 bases from J, with 17 bases between. These data are taken from a study of CD8 T cells in ankylosing spondylitis. Study findings and constraints: Previous work reported some of these motif variants in the synovial fluid and blood of reactive arthritis. Ankylosing spondylitis blood appeared to carry a characteristic TCR beta motif of fewer than 10 highly homologous variants.

Each TCR beta library was made by quantitative 5'-RACE that incorporated molecular barcodes. A single record per CDR3 protein comes from TCRdb applying MiXCR to the 5' RACE reads. The table includes roughly 230,000 distinct CDR3 sequences, over 15% detected once. Sequencing was done on a sample of blood, either unsorted or a sorted T cell fraction (not recorded which). The TCR comes from a male donor with ankylosing spondylitis or in good health (not recorded which). This chain joins TRBV19 and TRBJ2-7; D gene uncertain. CDR3 sequence reads: CASSMQYDWPAYEQYF. The CDR3 DNA reads TGTGCCAGTAGTATGCAGTATGACTGGCCCGCCTACGAGCAGTACTTC.